This T cell receptor beta chain appears in the sequencing data of a study of T cell repertoires in cytomegalovirus infection. The CDR3 consists of 16 residues. CDR1 SGHAT and CDR2 FQNNGV come from the germline V gene. V gave up 1 base and J gave up 8 bases, with 18 bases separating them. One entry per CDR3 protein, called by TCRdb with MiXCR from the reads. This table has approximately 110,000 distinct CDR3 sequences, 35% to 50% appearing once. On this clonotype: Antigen specificity is unknown.

The sequenced sample was CD8+ T cells from cultured PBMCs, obtained from culture after CMV antigen stimulation. The rearrangement uses TRBV11-2 and TRBJ2-1, with unresolved D. The clonotype originates from a human donor in good health (CMV status not recorded). Some clones in this sample may be carry-over from other donors' samples. CDR3 DNA: TGTGCCAGCAGCTTAGTCGGGTCCGCTGCTCTTGATGAGCAGTTCTTC. Residues: CASSLVGSAALDEQFF.